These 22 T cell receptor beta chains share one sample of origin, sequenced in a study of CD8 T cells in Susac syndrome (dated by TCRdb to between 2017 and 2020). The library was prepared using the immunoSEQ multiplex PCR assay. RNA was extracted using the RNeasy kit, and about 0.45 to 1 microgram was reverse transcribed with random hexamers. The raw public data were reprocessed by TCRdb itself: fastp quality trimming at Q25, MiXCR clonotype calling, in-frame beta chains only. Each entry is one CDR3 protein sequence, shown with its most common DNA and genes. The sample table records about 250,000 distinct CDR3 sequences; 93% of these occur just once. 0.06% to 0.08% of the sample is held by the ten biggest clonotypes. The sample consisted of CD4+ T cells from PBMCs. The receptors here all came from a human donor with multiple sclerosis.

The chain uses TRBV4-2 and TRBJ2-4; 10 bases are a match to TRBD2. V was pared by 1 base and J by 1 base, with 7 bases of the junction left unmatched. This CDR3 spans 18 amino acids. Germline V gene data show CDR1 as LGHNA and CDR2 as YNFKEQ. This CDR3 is CASSQVQTSGPAKNIQYF. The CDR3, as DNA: TGTGCCAGCAGCCAAGTCCAGACTAGCGGGCCCGCCAAAAACATTCAGTACTTC.

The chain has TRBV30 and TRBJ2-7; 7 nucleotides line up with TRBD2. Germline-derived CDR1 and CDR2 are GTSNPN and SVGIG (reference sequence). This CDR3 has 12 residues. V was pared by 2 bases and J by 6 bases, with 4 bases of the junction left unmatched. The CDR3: CAWSLGGVEQYV. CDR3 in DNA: TGTGCCTGGAGTTTGGGGGGGGTCGAGCAGTACGTC.

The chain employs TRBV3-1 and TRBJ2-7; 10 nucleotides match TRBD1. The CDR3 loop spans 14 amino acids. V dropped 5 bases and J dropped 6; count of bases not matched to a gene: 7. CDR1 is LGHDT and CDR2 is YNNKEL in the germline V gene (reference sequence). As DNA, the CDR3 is TGTGCCAGCAGCTACGGGACAGGGGCAGGCGAGCAGTACTTC. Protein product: CASSYGTGAGEQYF.

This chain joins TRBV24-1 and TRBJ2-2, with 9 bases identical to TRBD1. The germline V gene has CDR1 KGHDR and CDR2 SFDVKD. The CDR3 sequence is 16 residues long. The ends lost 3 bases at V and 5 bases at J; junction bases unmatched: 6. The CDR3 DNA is TGTGCCACCAGTGATCCGAGGACAGGGGAAACCGGGGAGCTGTTTTTT. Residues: CATSDPRTGETGELFF.

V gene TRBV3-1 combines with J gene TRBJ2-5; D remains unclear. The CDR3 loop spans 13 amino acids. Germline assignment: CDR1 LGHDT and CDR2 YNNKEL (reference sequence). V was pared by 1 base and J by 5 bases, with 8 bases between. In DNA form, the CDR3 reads TGTGCCAGCAGCCAAGTTTCGTCGGAGACCCAGTACTTC. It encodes CASSQVSSETQYF.

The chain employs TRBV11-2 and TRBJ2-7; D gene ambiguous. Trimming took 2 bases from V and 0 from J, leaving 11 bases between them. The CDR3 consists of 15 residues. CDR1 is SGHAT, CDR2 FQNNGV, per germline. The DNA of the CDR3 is TGTGCCAGCAGCTTATTTGACATCAGCTCCTACGAGCAGTACTTC. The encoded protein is CASSLFDISSYEQYF.

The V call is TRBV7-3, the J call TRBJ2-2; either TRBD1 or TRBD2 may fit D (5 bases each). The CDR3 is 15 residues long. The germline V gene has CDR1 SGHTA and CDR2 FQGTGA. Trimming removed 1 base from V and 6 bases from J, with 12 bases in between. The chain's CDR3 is CASSLMGQDSGELFF. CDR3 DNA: TGTGCCAGCAGCTTAATGGGGCAGGACTCCGGGGAGCTGTTTTTT.

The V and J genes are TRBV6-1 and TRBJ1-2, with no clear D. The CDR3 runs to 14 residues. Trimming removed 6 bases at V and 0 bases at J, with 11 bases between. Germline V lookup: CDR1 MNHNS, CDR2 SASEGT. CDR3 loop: CASRQHGPNYGYTF. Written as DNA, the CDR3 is TGTGCCAGCAGACAACACGGACCTAACTATGGCTACACCTTC.

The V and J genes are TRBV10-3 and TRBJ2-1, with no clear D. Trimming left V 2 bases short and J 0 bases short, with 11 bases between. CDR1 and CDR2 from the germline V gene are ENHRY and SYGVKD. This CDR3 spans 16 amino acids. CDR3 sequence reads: CAISEVAASSYNEQFF. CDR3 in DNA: TGTGCCATCAGTGAGGTAGCCGCAAGCTCCTACAATGAGCAGTTCTTC.

The CDR3 DNA reads as TGCAGCGTTGGGAGGACAGGGGTTCAGTACTTC. Protein product: CSVGRTGVQYF. The gene calls are TRBV29-1 and TRBJ2-7, with 9 bases matching TRBD1. With 4 bases clipped from V and 10 bases from J, the junction kept 5 bases outside the gene matches. CDR3 size: 11 residues. The germline V gene encodes CDR1 SQVTM and CDR2 ANQGSEA.

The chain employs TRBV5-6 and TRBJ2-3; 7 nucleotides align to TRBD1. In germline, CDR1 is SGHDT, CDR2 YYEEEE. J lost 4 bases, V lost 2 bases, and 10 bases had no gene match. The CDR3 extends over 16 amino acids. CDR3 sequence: CASSLFQGEGADTQYF. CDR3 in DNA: TGTGCCAGCAGCTTATTCCAGGGGGAAGGGGCAGATACGCAGTATTTT.

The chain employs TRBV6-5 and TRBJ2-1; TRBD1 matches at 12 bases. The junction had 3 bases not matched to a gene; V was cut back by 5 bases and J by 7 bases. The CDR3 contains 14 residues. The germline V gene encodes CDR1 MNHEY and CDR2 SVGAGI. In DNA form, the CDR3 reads TGTGCCAGCAGTACGGGACAGGGGGCTAATGAGCAGTTCTTC. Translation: CASSTGQGANEQFF.

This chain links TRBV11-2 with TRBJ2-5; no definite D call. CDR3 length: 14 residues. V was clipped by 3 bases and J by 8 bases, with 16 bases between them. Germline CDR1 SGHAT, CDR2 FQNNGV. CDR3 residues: CASSFRGVEGTQYF. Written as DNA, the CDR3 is TGTGCCAGCAGCTTTCGTGGAGTCGAAGGTACCCAGTACTTC.

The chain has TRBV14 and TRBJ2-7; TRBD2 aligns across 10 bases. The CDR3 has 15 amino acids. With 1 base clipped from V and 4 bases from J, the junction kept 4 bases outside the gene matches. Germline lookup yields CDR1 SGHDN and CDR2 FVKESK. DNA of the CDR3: TGTGCCAGCAGCCAAGTCACTAGCGGGGCTTACGAGCAGTACTTC. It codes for CASSQVTSGAYEQYF.

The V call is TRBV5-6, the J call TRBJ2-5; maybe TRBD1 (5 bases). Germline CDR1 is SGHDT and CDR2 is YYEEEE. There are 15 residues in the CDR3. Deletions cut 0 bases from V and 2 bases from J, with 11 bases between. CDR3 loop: CASSLVTGDQETQYF. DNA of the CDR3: TGTGCCAGCAGCTTGGTAACAGGCGATCAAGAGACCCAGTACTTC.

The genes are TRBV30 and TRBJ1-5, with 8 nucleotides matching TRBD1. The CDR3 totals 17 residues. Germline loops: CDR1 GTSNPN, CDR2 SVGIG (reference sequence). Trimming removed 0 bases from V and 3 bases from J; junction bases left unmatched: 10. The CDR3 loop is CAWSVNRGTGNNQPQHF. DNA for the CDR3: TGTGCCTGGAGTGTAAATCGGGGGACAGGTAACAATCAGCCCCAGCATTTT. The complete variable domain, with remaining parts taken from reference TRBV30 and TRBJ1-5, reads SQTIHQWPATLVQPVGSPLSLECTVEGTSNPNLYWYRQAAGRGLQLLFYSVGIGQISSEVPQNLSASRPQDRQFILSSKKLLLSDSGFYLCAWSVNRGTGNNQPQHFGDGTRLSIL.

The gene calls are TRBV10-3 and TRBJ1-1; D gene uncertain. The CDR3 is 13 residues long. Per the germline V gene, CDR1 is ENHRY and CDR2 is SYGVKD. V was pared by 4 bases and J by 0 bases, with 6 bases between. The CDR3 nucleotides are TGTGCCATCAGTGGGAGGATGAACACTGAAGCTTTCTTT. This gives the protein CAISGRMNTEAFF.

As DNA, the CDR3 is TGTGCCAGCGCCATAAATACCCGGGACCGGAACCCGAAGGAGCAGTTCTTC. Translating gives CASAINTRDRNPKEQFF. The chain carries TRBV6-1 and TRBJ2-1; D might be TRBD1 or TRBD2, each matching 5 bases. V lost 8 bases to trimming and J lost 10 bases, with 30 bases between them. The CDR3 consists of 17 residues. Germline lookup yields CDR1 MNHNS and CDR2 SASEGT.

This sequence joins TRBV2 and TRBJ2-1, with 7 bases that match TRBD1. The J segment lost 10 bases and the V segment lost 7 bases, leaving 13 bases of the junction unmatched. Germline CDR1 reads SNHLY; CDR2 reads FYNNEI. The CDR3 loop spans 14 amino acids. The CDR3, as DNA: TGTGCCAGCACCAAAGAAAGGGACAGTCTGGAGCAGTTCTTC. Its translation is CASTKERDSLEQFF.

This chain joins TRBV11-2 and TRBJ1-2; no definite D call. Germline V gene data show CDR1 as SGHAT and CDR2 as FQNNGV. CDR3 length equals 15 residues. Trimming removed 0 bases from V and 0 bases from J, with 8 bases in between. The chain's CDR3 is CASSLEMRANYGYTF. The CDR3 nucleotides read TGTGCCAGCAGCTTAGAGATGAGAGCTAACTATGGCTACACCTTC.

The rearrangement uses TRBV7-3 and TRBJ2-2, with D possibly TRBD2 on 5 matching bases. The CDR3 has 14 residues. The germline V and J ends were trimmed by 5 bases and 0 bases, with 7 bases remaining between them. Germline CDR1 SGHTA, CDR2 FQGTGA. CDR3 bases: TGTGCCAGCAGCGAGGAGGCGAACACCGGGGAGCTGTTTTTT. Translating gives CASSEEANTGELFF.

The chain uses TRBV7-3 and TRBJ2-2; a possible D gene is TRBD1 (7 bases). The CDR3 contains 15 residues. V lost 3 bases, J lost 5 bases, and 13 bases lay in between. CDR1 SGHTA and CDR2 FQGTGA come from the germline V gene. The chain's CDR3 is CASSFTAGGTGELFF. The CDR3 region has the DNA TGTGCCAGCAGCTTTACGGCAGGGGGGACCGGGGAGCTGTTTTTT.